This TCR beta chain was identified in a study of patients and donors after allogeneic stem cell transplantation. TCRdb re-derived calls from the RT-PCR reads in MiXCR, one entry per CDR3 protein. The table includes some 200,000 distinct CDR3 sequences, approximately 41% detected once. This clonotype was seen only a few times. Germline CDR1 and CDR2: MNHEY and SMNVEV (reference sequence). This CDR3 is 15 amino acids long. Trimming took 5 bases from V and 2 from J, leaving 15 bases between them. This chain uses TRBV27 with TRBJ2-5; D is unresolved. This clonotype was obtained from a human donor who was either an allogeneic HSCT recipient or a stem cell or donor lymphocyte infusion donor (not recorded which). It is not recorded whose cells these are; they may come from a transplant donor. Sequenced input: blood, either unsorted or a sorted T cell fraction (not recorded which). The CDR3 DNA reads TGTGCCAGCAGTCCTATCAGAGACATTCAAGAGACCCAGTACTTC. This gives the protein CASSPIRDIQETQYF.